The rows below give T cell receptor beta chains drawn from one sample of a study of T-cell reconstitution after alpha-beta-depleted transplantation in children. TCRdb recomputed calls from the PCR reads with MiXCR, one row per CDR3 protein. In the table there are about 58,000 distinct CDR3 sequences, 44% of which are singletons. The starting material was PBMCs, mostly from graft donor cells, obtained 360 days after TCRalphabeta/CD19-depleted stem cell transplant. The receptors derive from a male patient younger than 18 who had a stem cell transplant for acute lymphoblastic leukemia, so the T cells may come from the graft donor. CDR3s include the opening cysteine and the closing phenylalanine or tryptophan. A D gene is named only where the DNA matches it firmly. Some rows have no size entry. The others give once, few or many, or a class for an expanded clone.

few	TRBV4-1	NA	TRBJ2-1	TGCGCCAGCAGTTATTGGGCAAACAATGAGCAGTTCTTC	CASSYWANNEQFF
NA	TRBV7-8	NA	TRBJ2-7	TGTGCCAGCAGCATTCACGGGCTCTACGAGCAGTACTTC	CASSIHGLYEQYF
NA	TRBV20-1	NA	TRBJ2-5	TGCAGTGCTAGAGCGTACCAAGAGACCCAGTACTTC	CSARAYQETQYF
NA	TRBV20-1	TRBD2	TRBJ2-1	TGCAGTGCGAGCGGGGGGCAGCCTTTTAAGGTTAATGAGCAGTTCTTC	CSASGGQPFKVNEQFF
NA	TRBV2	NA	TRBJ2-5	TGTGCCAGCAGTGAATCGGGGACTCCGCGAGAGACCCAGTACTTC	CASSESGTPRETQYF
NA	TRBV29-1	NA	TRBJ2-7	TGCAGCGTTGAAGGGTCCAGCGAGCAGTACTTC	CSVEGSSEQYF
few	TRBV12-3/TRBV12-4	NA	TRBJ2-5	TGTGCCAGCAGTTTACAGGGGGGGGGAGAAGAGACCCAGTACTTC	CASSLQGGGEETQYF
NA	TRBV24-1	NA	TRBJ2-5	TGTGCCACCAGTGATTCTACCTTGGAAACCCAGTACTTC	CATSDSTLETQYF
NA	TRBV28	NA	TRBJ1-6	TGTGCCGGCAAACAGAGCTCCTATAATTCACCCCTCCACTTT	CAGKQSSYNSPLHF
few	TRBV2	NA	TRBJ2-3	TGTGCCAGCAGCGGCCGGGCCTATACGCAGTATTTT	CASSGRAYTQYF
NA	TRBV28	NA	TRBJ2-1	TGTGCCAGCAGGGGGATCGGGAGTGGTAATGAGCAGTTCTTC	CASRGIGSGNEQFF
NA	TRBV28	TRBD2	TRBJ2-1	TGTGCCAGCAGGGAGCGGGAAGCCTACAATGAGCAGTTCTTC	CASREREAYNEQFF
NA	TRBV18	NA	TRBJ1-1	TGTGCCAGCTCACCTCTTTTCGACAGGTCGAACACTGAAGCTTTCTTT	CASSPLFDRSNTEAFF
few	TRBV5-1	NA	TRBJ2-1	TGCGCCAGCAGCTTGGCGGGGGACTCCTACAATGAGCAGTTCTTC	CASSLAGDSYNEQFF
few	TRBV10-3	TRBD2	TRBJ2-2	TGTGCCGCCAAGGGGCGGGAGCAAAACGGGGAGCTGTTTTTT	CAAKGREQNGELFF
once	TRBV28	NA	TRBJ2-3	TGTGCCAGCAGTTTAGGCCTCGAAGGTAAAGATACGCAGTATTTT	CASSLGLEGKDTQYF
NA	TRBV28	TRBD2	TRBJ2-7	TGTGCCAGCTCTACCGAGGGACTACCCTCCTACGAGCAGTACTTC	CASSTEGLPSYEQYF
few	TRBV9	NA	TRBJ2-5	TGTGCCAGCAGCGTAGGTCGGGGAGCCCAAGAGACCCAGTACTTC	CASSVGRGAQETQYF
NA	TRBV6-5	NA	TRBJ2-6	TGTGCCAGCAGTTACTCATGGTCTGGGGCCAACGTCCTGACTTTC	CASSYSWSGANVLTF